This T cell receptor beta chain was sequenced for a study of cytomegalovirus exposure and HLA in healthy donors (dated by TCRdb to about 2017). Background for the entire study: An earlier analysis of roughly 500 of the donors reported more than 250 Gb of sequence data and 117 million unique TCR beta sequences from 150 million to 200 million T cells. Around 330 gigabases of sequencing data and around 88 million unique TCR sequences made up an early release that covered approximately 700 HLA-typed donors. Among the roughly 400 genotyped donors, 75% to 90% belonged to the genetic ancestry cluster associated with self-reported Caucasian donors. The study was designed to test whether signatures of past pathogen exposure could be identified by cataloging public T cell receptors. The study profiled the T cell repertoires of 500 to 800 subjects by immunosequencing and related them to cytomegalovirus serostatus. Along with the roughly 670-subject first cohort, a separate validation cohort of over 90 different subjects was used. High-throughput TCR immunosequencing, statistical association of individual TCRs with disease status, and machine learning were combined to predict cytomegalovirus infection status. A later analysis re-analyzed previously published TCR beta repertoires from 500 to 700 donors and added high-resolution HLA genotyping to study TCR occurrence patterns. In the later analysis, no new phenotypic data were used to find candidate immune exposures; instead, reliance was placed on TCR beta sequences and their occurrence across donors. An earlier analysis of about 620 of the donors applied high-throughput TCR beta sequencing to assess whether each TCR beta V gene segment acted as functional or pseudogenic. Donor age, sex, ethnicity and CMV serostatus were compiled alongside the repertoire data. Genome-wide SNP genotypes for about 65% of the roughly 700 donors were used in a later genetic analysis, which treated that subset as a discovery cohort. All discovery cohort repertoires had been generated using a single sequencing platform. HLA typing covered class I and class II loci at four-digit resolution. The number of typed donors differed by locus: 629-630 for A, B, C, DRB1 and DQB1; some 540 for DQA1; over 600 for DPA1; and some 430 for DPB1. Roughly 5 DR-DQ haplotypes were treated as single units for association and clustering because of strong linkage in the cohort. Among roughly 400 genotyped donors of the cohort, an average of approximately 240,000 unique TCR beta nucleotide sequences were sequenced per donor, around a sixth of them non-productive. General study outcomes and caveats: The authors suggested that the approach could potentially be extended to other disease states and immunological phenotypes. A group of highly shared sequence variants was considered likely to be a technical artifact of the sequencing pipeline. Assigning TCR associations to individual alleles was difficult when HLA alleles, especially DR and DQ, strongly co-occurred. According to a later genetic analysis, donors in an Asian-associated ancestry cluster had fewer N-insertions in productive TCRs than the approximately 630-donor mean. Cytomegalovirus status was reported to be diagnosed by the classifier with high specificity and sensitivity in both the original and validation cohorts. V-gene and J-gene trimming of TCR beta chains was associated with a missense DCLRE1C variant in a later genetic analysis, and the association was replicated in an independent cohort. At a false discovery rate of 0.05, a later analysis linked 16,000 or so TCR beta sequences to specific HLA alleles. According to a later analysis, parvovirus B19, influenza, CMV and Epstein-Barr virus appeared linked to several top co-occurrence clusters. An earlier analysis of around 500 of the donors showed that most TCR beta V segments appeared in productive rearrangements either about 90% or about 30% of the time, which broadly matched IMGT annotations. The study gave a list of over 150 TCR beta chains associated with cytomegalovirus. Roughly uniform sequencing depth across donors was assumed in presence/absence analyses, although this assumption may not hold. Because the 87-base-pair reads could not distinguish some IMGT-functional V segments, including TRBV6-2 and TRBV6-3, those segments were excluded. HLA typing was unavailable for some donors at each locus, so association tests used only the typed subset. Compared with equally common non-associated chains, HLA-associated TCR beta chains in a later analysis were more clonally expanded and had lower generation probabilities. In a later analysis, the rate of TCR association differed among HLA loci, with DRB1 alleles having the most associated TCRs and HLA-C alleles having the fewest. CMV serostatus was the only immune exposure information available for the cohort. Only TCR beta chains were sequenced in this cohort, and the absence of alpha or paired-chain data limited detectable features. Correlated functional status among segregating V segments might reflect linkage disequilibrium, but an unknown experimental factor could not be ruled out. While some public TCRs were present in many individuals, most TCR sequences turned up only very rarely across donors. Because counts were too low, about 18 rarely observed V segments, including chromosome 9 orphons, were left out of the earlier analysis of 587 of the donors. A further reported finding was that TCR beta sequences accurately predicted the HLA-A and HLA-B alleles for most subjects in the first cohort. A few of the identified cytomegalovirus-associated TCR beta chains were confirmed in vitro to be specific for cytomegalovirus antigens. Most CMV-associated TCR beta chains appeared to be HLA-restricted in a later analysis, and the HLA associations seemed to be driven largely by CMV exposure.

Of note for this clone: It has no known antigen specificity. No base quality values were provided; no much bigger clone lies one nucleotide off.

Libraries were prepared through the immunoSEQ multiplex PCR assay. For the multiplex PCR, a mixture combining 60 forward primers for TCR Vbeta segments and 13 reverse primers for TCR Jbeta segments was used. The CDR3 region of rearranged TCR beta genes was amplified from genomic DNA by a multiplex PCR assay. The amplified TCR beta libraries were sequenced on the Illumina HiSeq System as 87-base-pair reads. As for the original processing: In a later analysis, some 80 million unique TCR beta chains were counted across the roughly 700 repertoires, and roughly 11 million of these chains were shared by at least two donors. To remove PCR and sequencing errors, raw reads were error-corrected and collapsed into unique sequences using a nearest-neighbor algorithm that merged closely related sequences. CDR3 sequences were aligned to IMGT reference sequences to assign V, D and J gene segments. Each retained sequence needed at least a six-nucleotide match to both a V gene segment and a J gene segment. A rearrangement counted as productive if the CDR3 had no stop codons and remained in frame with V and J, and every other rearrangement counted as non-productive. Following IMGT convention, CDR3 was defined as the stretch from the second conserved V-encoded cysteine up to the conserved J-encoded phenylalanine. Sequences without an unambiguous match to a single V gene segment were excluded from the earlier analysis of a few hundred of the donors. In an earlier analysis of a few hundred of the donors, a V segment was called functional when productive rearrangements were above 56.7%, and segregating when the standard deviation between donors exceeded 5%. A statistical classification framework was built for diagnosing cytomegalovirus status from the catalog of TCR beta chain sequences. In a later analysis, TCR nucleotide sequences were compared against IMGT/GENE-DB human TR gene sequences so that V and J genes could be assigned. The TCRdist pipeline was used in a later analysis to assign CDR3 sequences and most-parsimonious VDJ recombination scenarios. In a later analysis, each TCR beta chain was defined by its CDR3 amino acid sequence together with its V-gene family, and reads lacking a unique V-gene family were excluded. A later analysis removed 592 highly shared, low-generation-probability nucleotide sequences to deal with suspected cross-contamination and a sequencing artifact. In a later analysis, a clonal expansion index was calculated for each public chain from normalized within-repertoire ranks of inferred template counts. Generation probabilities in a later analysis came from a VDJ recombination model fitted to out-of-frame rearrangements, and those results were checked against IGoR. In a later analysis, hypergeometric tests were used to score TCR-TCR, TCR-HLA and TCR-CMV co-occurrence, with a repertoire-size bias correction applied to TCR pairs. A later analysis estimated false discovery rates by permuting HLA or CMV assignments 20 times. A later analysis grouped co-occurring TCRs with DBSCAN, adding TCRdist sequence similarity when clustering within HLA-allele-positive subsets. For co-occurrence clustering, repertoires with fewer than 30,000 or more than 120,000 public chains were excluded, along with about five repertoires with anomalous nucleotide sharing. Entries here come from immuneACCESS through TCRdb and include only in-frame sequences with V and J called. Some clones fail to appear in such tables; in the studies checked, an unresolved V gene covers under half of the shortfall, and the cause of the remainder is unknown. V and J calls and clone size follow that table, whereas D and trimming were derived from the DNA. The sample table holds 100,000 to 150,000 clones, of which 82% were seen once. The leading ten clones occupy about 1% of the sample.

CDR1 GTSNPN and CDR2 SVGIG were looked up in the germline V gene (reference sequence). Trimming costs V 0 bases and J 5 bases, and their ends lie 14 bases apart. The CDR3 spans 14 residues, from the cysteine through the phenylalanine. Kept here is only the CDR3 DNA, which spans 42 bases and is read in frame from base 1. The cohort comprised fewer than 750 healthy bone marrow donors. All cohort members were sampled while nominally healthy, although unrecorded immune exposures were likely present. The donor tested CMV seronegative and was one of the 352 seronegative cohort members. Each donor provided a peripheral blood sample, and peripheral blood mononuclear cells were used for TCR beta sequencing. Genomic DNA extraction from the blood cell samples was performed with the Qiagen DNeasy Blood Extraction Kit.

The TCR comes from a boy aged 5-17 years in good health and CMV-seronegative. Here the chain combines TRBV30 and TRBJ2-7, and perhaps TRBD2 as D gene, on 5 matching bases. Sample: PBMCs. The CDR3 protein: CAWSVDYYSHEQYF. The bases are TGTGCCTGGAGTGTAGACTATTACTCTCACGAGCAGTACTTC.